This is a list of T cell receptor beta chains from one sample in a study of graft-versus-host responses after intestinal transplantation. Only in-frame clones appear in the TCRdb table, and some are missing; sequencing was by immunoSEQ multiplex PCR. This table holds approximately 10,000 clones, around 88% found once. This specimen was ileum tissue, taken roughly 110 weeks after intestinal transplantation. These TCRs come from a human patient who received an intestinal transplant, so some T cells may come from the graft donor. CDR3s include the opening cysteine and the closing phenylalanine or tryptophan. Each record gives: clone size, V gene, D gene, J gene, CDR3 protein, CDR3 DNA. D genes are given only for firm matches. Only part of the rows carry a size: once, few, many, or a class if the clone is expanded.

size: .; V: TRBV5-4; D: .; J: TRBJ2-5; CDR3: CASSLSVGETQYF; DNA: TGTGCCAGCAGCTTGTCTGTGGGAGAGACCCAGTACTTC
size: .; V: TRBV5-6; D: .; J: TRBJ1-1; CDR3: CASRRGGKNTEAFF; DNA: TGTGCCAGCAGGAGGGGAGGGAAGAACACTGAAGCTTTCTTT
size: .; V: TRBV6-5; D: .; J: TRBJ2-7; CDR3: CASSISGYEQYF; DNA: TGTGCCAGCAGTATTTCAGGGTACGAGCAGTACTTC
size: .; V: TRBV4-2; D: .; J: TRBJ1-2; CDR3: CASSQALGGGYGYTF; DNA: TGTGCCAGCAGCCAAGCTTTGGGGGGCGGCTATGGCTACACCTTC
size: .; V: TRBV6-5; D: TRBD1; J: TRBJ2-7; CDR3: CASSPPDRGYEQYF; DNA: TGTGCCAGCAGTCCACCCGACAGGGGCTACGAGCAGTACTTC
size: .; V: TRBV7-2; D: .; J: TRBJ2-4; CDR3: CASSQKGGRNIQYF; DNA: TGTGCCAGCAGCCAAAAAGGGGGGAGAAACATTCAGTACTTC
size: few; V: TRBV7-2; D: .; J: TRBJ1-1; CDR3: CASRTQGTLNTEAFF; DNA: TGTGCCAGCAGAACCCAGGGAACCCTGAACACTGAAGCTTTCTTT
size: .; V: TRBV9; D: TRBD2; J: TRBJ2-1; CDR3: CASSVSPTSGSLDEQFF; DNA: TGTGCCAGCAGCGTATCTCCTACTAGCGGGAGTTTGGATGAGCAGTTCTTC
size: once; V: TRBV7-9; D: .; J: TRBJ2-7; CDR3: CASSFPDSFHEQYF; DNA: TGTGCCAGCAGCTTCCCCGACTCGTTCCACGAGCAGTACTTC
size: once; V: TRBV6-1; D: .; J: TRBJ1-3; CDR3: CASSESRPAGNTIYF; DNA: TGTGCCAGCAGTGAGAGCAGGCCTGCTGGAAACACCATATATTTT
size: .; V: TRBV27; D: .; J: TRBJ2-3; CDR3: CASSQTRSGDTQYF; DNA: TGTGCCAGCAGTCAGACTAGATCAGGGGATACGCAGTATTTT
size: .; V: TRBV28; D: .; J: TRBJ1-1; CDR3: CASLQVPAEAFF; DNA: TGTGCCAGCCTACAGGTTCCGGCTGAAGCTTTCTTT
size: .; V: TRBV5-4; D: TRBD2; J: TRBJ2-5; CDR3: CASSLGGGGETQYF; DNA: TGTGCCAGCAGCTTGGGCGGGGGAGGGGAGACCCAGTACTTC
size: .; V: TRBV6-5; D: .; J: TRBJ1-2; CDR3: CASSVGGVTNYGYTF; DNA: TGTGCCAGCAGCGTCGGGGGGGTTACTAACTATGGCTACACCTTC
size: .; V: TRBV7-6; D: TRBD1; J: TRBJ1-2; CDR3: CASSLTGVEGYTF; DNA: TGTGCCAGCAGCTTAACAGGGGTAGAGGGCTACACCTTC
size: .; V: TRBV5-5; D: .; J: TRBJ1-1; CDR3: CASSRGNTEAFF; DNA: TGTGCCAGCAGCCGAGGGAACACTGAAGCTTTCTTT
size: .; V: TRBV10-2; D: .; J: TRBJ1-5; CDR3: CASSGGHRNQPQHF; DNA: TGCGCCAGCAGTGGGGGACATCGCAATCAGCCCCAGCATTTT
size: .; V: TRBV11-2; D: TRBD1; J: TRBJ1-4; CDR3: CASSADRGPEKLFF; DNA: TGTGCCAGCAGCGCTGACAGGGGGCCTGAAAAACTGTTTTTT
size: once; V: TRBV5-1; D: .; J: TRBJ2-1; CDR3: CASSLDRDDEQFF; DNA: TGCGCCAGCAGCTTGGACAGGGACGATGAGCAGTTCTTC
size: few; V: TRBV12-1; D: .; J: TRBJ1-4; CDR3: CASSFGARGKNEKLFF; DNA: TGTGCCAGCAGCTTTGGCGCAAGGGGGAAGAATGAAAAACTGTTTTTT
size: .; V: TRBV6-6; D: TRBD1; J: TRBJ1-6; CDR3: CASTQRRQGLSPLHF; DNA: TGTGCCAGCACCCAGAGGCGACAGGGTCTTTCACCCCTCCACTTT
size: .; V: TRBV6-1; D: TRBD1; J: TRBJ2-1; CDR3: CASDRDRYNEQFF; DNA: TGTGCCAGCGACAGGGATAGGTACAATGAGCAGTTCTTC
size: .; V: TRBV7-9; D: .; J: TRBJ1-2; CDR3: CASSPVSPTYGYTF; DNA: TGTGCCAGCAGCCCCGTTTCACCCACATATGGCTACACCTTC
size: .; V: TRBV10-3; D: .; J: TRBJ2-5; CDR3: CAITVRGTQYF; DNA: TGTGCCATCACGGTCAGGGGGACCCAGTACTTC
size: .; V: TRBV6-1; D: TRBD1; J: TRBJ2-1; CDR3: CASSEQGQGAGVEQFF; DNA: TGTGCCAGCAGTGAACAAGGCCAGGGGGCCGGGGTTGAGCAGTTCTTC
size: .; V: TRBV18; D: TRBD2; J: TRBJ2-1; CDR3: CASSPEAGTYNEQFF; DNA: TGTGCCAGCTCACCAGAAGCGGGAACCTACAATGAGCAGTTCTTC
size: .; V: TRBV10-3; D: TRBD1; J: TRBJ2-7; CDR3: CAISEGDRVAYEQYF; DNA: TGTGCCATCAGTGAAGGGGACAGGGTGGCCTACGAGCAGTACTTC
size: .; V: TRBV5-1; D: TRBD2; J: TRBJ2-7; CDR3: CASSLDAGGPGEQYF; DNA: TGCGCCAGCAGCTTGGATGCGGGGGGGCCCGGGGAGCAGTACTTC
size: .; V: TRBV15; D: .; J: TRBJ2-1; CDR3: CATSRFRGALLNEQFF; DNA: TGTGCCACCAGCAGGTTCCGGGGGGCCCTACTCAATGAGCAGTTCTTC
size: few; V: TRBV4-1; D: TRBD2; J: TRBJ2-1; CDR3: CASSPRLAGGSYNEQFF; DNA: TGCGCCAGCAGCCCTAGACTAGCGGGGGGCTCCTACAATGAGCAGTTCTTC
size: few; V: TRBV6-1; D: .; J: TRBJ2-7; CDR3: CASRELVLPNSYEQYF; DNA: TGTGCCAGCAGGGAACTCGTGCTACCGAACTCCTACGAGCAGTACTTC
size: .; V: TRBV5-1; D: .; J: TRBJ2-6; CDR3: CASSQGSISGANVLTF; DNA: TGCGCCAGCAGCCAGGGATCTATCTCTGGGGCCAACGTCCTGACTTTC
size: few; V: TRBV4-2; D: .; J: TRBJ2-5; CDR3: CASSQDQTTQYF; DNA: TGTGCCAGCAGCCAAGATCAAACGACCCAGTACTTC
size: few; V: TRBV5-6; D: .; J: TRBJ2-7; CDR3: CASSTGLNYEQYF; DNA: TGTGCCAGCAGCACGGGACTTAACTACGAGCAGTACTTC
size: .; V: TRBV10-2; D: .; J: TRBJ2-6; CDR3: CASSSGANVLTF; DNA: TGCGCCAGCAGTTCCGGGGCCAACGTCCTGACTTTC
size: .; V: TRBV6-5; D: TRBD1; J: TRBJ2-1; CDR3: CASSGTGYNEQFF; DNA: TGTGCCAGCAGTGGGACAGGGTACAATGAGCAGTTCTTC
size: few; V: TRBV10-3; D: .; J: TRBJ1-6; CDR3: CAAGQQSSYNSPLHF; DNA: TGTGCCGCCGGACAGCAGAGCTCCTATAATTCACCCCTCCACTTT
size: .; V: TRBV6-5; D: .; J: TRBJ1-2; CDR3: CASAGGIPYGYTF; DNA: TGTGCCAGCGCGGGGGGGATCCCCTACGGCTACACCTTC
size: .; V: TRBV10-1; D: .; J: TRBJ1-2; CDR3: CASSESGNYGYTF; DNA: TGCGCCAGCAGTGAGTCAGGGAACTATGGCTACACCTTC
size: .; V: TRBV9; D: .; J: TRBJ1-6; CDR3: CASSVQESSYNSPLHF; DNA: TGTGCCAGCAGCGTACAGGAGAGCTCCTATAATTCACCCCTCCACTTT
size: .; V: TRBV11-1; D: .; J: TRBJ1-2; CDR3: CASSPGDGRAYGYTF; DNA: TGTGCCAGCAGCCCTGGGGACGGACGGGCTTATGGCTACACCTTC
size: .; V: TRBV2; D: .; J: TRBJ2-5; CDR3: CASRRGPRGETQYF; DNA: TGTGCCAGCAGACGTGGTCCCAGAGGGGAGACCCAGTACTTC
size: once; V: TRBV9; D: .; J: TRBJ2-7; CDR3: CASSEGEGLVPREQYF; DNA: TGTGCCAGCAGCGAGGGCGAGGGTTTGGTCCCTAGGGAGCAGTACTTC
size: .; V: TRBV9; D: .; J: TRBJ2-3; CDR3: CASSVGVTSGTDTQYF; DNA: TGTGCCAGCAGCGTAGGGGTGACCTCTGGCACAGATACGCAGTATTTT
size: .; V: TRBV6-1; D: .; J: TRBJ1-5; CDR3: CASRGHTSNQPQHF; DNA: TGTGCCAGCAGGGGACACACCAGCAATCAGCCCCAGCATTTT